This T cell receptor (beta chain) was documented in a study of blood T cell repertoires in COVID-19. The table came from immunoSEQ multiplex PCR; TCRdb's copy has only in-frame clones and leaves some out. The sample includes 290,000 or so clones, around 83% of them seen just once. Grouping used clinical history reported by participants in a survey and questionnaire. The sequence was obtained from a man aged 35 to 55 who had been exposed to COVID-19. Sequences were obtained from PBMCs or T cells enriched from blood (not recorded which).

The CDR3 sequence is CASKRGGGSYEQYF. In DNA form, the CDR3 reads TGTGCCAGCAAGAGGGGAGGGGGTAGCTACGAGCAGTACTTC. The chain employs TRBV6-5 and TRBJ2-7; tentatively, D is TRBD2 (7 bases). Trimming shortened V by 7 bases and J by 3 bases, and 16 bases separated the two germline ends. The length of the CDR3 is 14 residues. CDR1 MNHEY and CDR2 SVGAGI come from the germline V gene.